The 18 T cell receptor beta chains below come from one sample, sequenced in a study of CD8+ T cells in alopecia areata. Indicated treatment: oral pan-JAK inhibitor, 5-10 mg twice daily. It was cDNA, reverse transcribed from extracted RNA, that served as the sequencing template. Here immunoSEQ multiplex PCR was the method, and the copy in TCRdb shows in-frame clones only, minus some. The table includes around 100,000 clones, roughly three fifths detected once. The sequencing used CD8+ T cells sorted from blood, collected at approximately week 55, from a patient treated with tofacitinib. Every receptor here comes from a human donor with alopecia areata.

This clone was found a few times. As DNA, the CDR3 is TGCGCCAGCAGCTGGCAAGAGACCCAGTACTTC. It codes for CASSWQETQYF. The V call is TRBV5-1, the J call TRBJ2-5, with D unresolved. With 3 bases removed from V and 2 bases from J, the gap between germline ends came to 2 bases. Germline values: CDR1 SGHRS, CDR2 YFSETQ. The CDR3 extends over 11 amino acids.

This chain uses TRBV2 with TRBJ2-5, with 8 bases identical to TRBD1. The CDR3 is made up of 16 amino acids. V was pared by 6 bases and J by 5 bases, with 14 bases of the junction left unmatched. The germline CDR1 and CDR2 sequences are SNHLY and FYNNEI. CDR3 DNA: TGTGCCAGCAGGATGCCAAGGACAGGGATTATGGAGACCCAGTACTTC. Translated: CASRMPRTGIMETQYF.

This chain links TRBV27 with TRBJ1-1, with D unresolved. Germline CDR1 reads MNHEY; CDR2 reads SMNVEV (reference sequence). The CDR3 loop spans 13 amino acids. Trimming stripped 3 bases from V and 3 bases from J, with 8 bases between. CDR3 region: CASSFLKDTEAFF. The CDR3 DNA is TGTGCCAGCAGTTTCCTGAAGGACACTGAAGCTTTCTTT.

A single count supports this clone. The chain is built from TRBV15 and TRBJ1-1; D not resolved. The CDR3 extends over 14 amino acids. Germline V gene lookup returns CDR1 LNHNV and CDR2 YYDKDF (reference sequence). With 0 bases removed from V and 6 bases from J, the gap between germline ends came to 11 bases. The DNA for the CDR3 is TGTGCCACCAGCAGAGAGCTGGCAGCAGCTGAAGCTTTCTTT. Protein product: CATSRELAAAEAFF.

The V gene is TRBV7-9, the J gene TRBJ1-2; 7 nucleotides align to TRBD1. The germline V gene encodes CDR1 SEHNR and CDR2 FQNEAQ (reference sequence). This CDR3 is 17 amino acids long. Germline trimming cut 1 base from V and 7 bases from J; bases unmatched to any gene: 15. This chain's CDR3 is CASSLGPPGQMRVGYTF. The CDR3 DNA follows: TGTGCCAGCAGCTTAGGCCCCCCGGGACAGATGCGTGTTGGCTACACCTTC.

The rearrangement uses TRBV15 and TRBJ2-7; 7 bases fit TRBD1. V was clipped by 5 bases and J by 2 bases; unmatched bases: 0. The CDR3 loop spans 12 amino acids. The germline CDR1 and CDR2 sequences are LNHNV and YYDKDF (reference sequence). For the CDR3, the DNA is TGTGCCACCAGCGGGACAGCCTACGAGCAGTACTTC. It translates to CATSGTAYEQYF. Drawing the rest from reference TRBV15 and TRBJ2-7, the complete variable domain is DAMVIQNPRYQVTQFGKPVTLSCSQTLNHNVMYWYQQKSSQAPKLLFHYYDKDFNNEADTPDNFQSRRPNTSFCFLDIRSPGLGDTAMYLCATSGTAYEQYFGPGTRLTVT.

The chain carries TRBV18 and TRBJ1-5; D is unclear. The length of the CDR3 is 15 residues. Germline V gene sequence: CDR1 KGHSH, CDR2 LQKENI. V was cut by 0 bases and J by 3 bases, with 9 bases left in between. The CDR3 sequence is CASSPPPSLNQPQHF. CDR3 nucleotides: TGTGCCAGCTCACCACCGCCCAGCCTCAATCAGCCCCAGCATTTT.

The chain is built from TRBV6-1 and TRBJ2-3, with unresolved D. The germline CDR1 and CDR2 sequences are MNHNS and SASEGT. V was clipped by 4 bases and J by 7 bases, with 9 bases between them. The CDR3 spans 12 residues. For the CDR3, the DNA is TGTGCCAGCAGTGTCGAGTCCAATACGCAGTATTTT. Translated: CASSVESNTQYF.

The chain employs TRBV7-9 and TRBJ2-1; 9 positions agree with TRBD2. Germline lookup yields CDR1 SEHNR and CDR2 FQNEAQ (reference sequence). CDR3 size: 17 residues. Trimming removed 4 bases from V and 4 bases from J; junction bases left unmatched: 11. CDR3 DNA: TGTGCCAGCAGCTCCCCAAAAGCTAGCGGGGAGTACAATGAGCAGTTCTTC. Protein: CASSSPKASGEYNEQFF.

This clone was seen a handful of times. The chain joins TRBV6-1 to TRBJ2-7; D unresolved. The CDR3 spans 12 residues. Germline lookup yields CDR1 MNHNS and CDR2 SASEGT. Trimming took off 11 bases at V and 2 bases at J, with 13 bases between the two ends. The CDR3 reads CAYKGTAYEQYF. The CDR3 region has the DNA TGTGCCTACAAGGGCACGGCCTACGAGCAGTACTTC.

This clone was seen a handful of times. The V and J genes are TRBV27 and TRBJ2-3, with TRBD1 identical over 10 bases. This CDR3 contains 21 residues. Germline assignment: CDR1 MNHEY and CDR2 SMNVEV (reference sequence). J lost 0 bases, V lost 0 bases, and 15 bases had no gene match. The CDR3 DNA sequence: TGTGCCAGCAGTTTATCCTGGGACAGGGGTGGTCGACGTTCTAGCACAGATACGCAGTATTTT. Translating gives CASSLSWDRGGRRSSTDTQYF.

The chain links TRBV5-1 to TRBJ2-7, with TRBD1 matching over 7 bases. Germline CDR1 reads SGHRS; CDR2 reads YFSETQ. There are 14 residues in the CDR3. After removal of 3 bases from V and 2 bases from J, the junction contained 5 bases not matched to a gene. The CDR3 coding sequence is TGCGCCAGCAGCTCGACAGGGTCGGCCTACGAGCAGTACTTC. It translates to CASSSTGSAYEQYF.

This clone was detected only a few times. The rearrangement uses TRBV27 and TRBJ2-7, with a tentative D call TRBD1 (5 bases). The germline gives CDR1 MNHEY, CDR2 SMNVEV (reference sequence). The CDR3 length is 15 residues. V was trimmed by 7 bases and J by 6 bases, leaving 22 bases between them. Written as DNA, the CDR3 is TGTGCCAGCAAGTTGGGCCGTGACAGCTTCTCCGAGCAGTACTTC. Its translation: CASKLGRDSFSEQYF.

This chain joins TRBV30 and TRBJ2-7, with 13 bases identical to TRBD2. The ends lost 2 bases at V and 1 base at J; junction bases unmatched: 8. Germline V gene lookup returns CDR1 GTSNPN and CDR2 SVGIG (reference sequence). This CDR3 is 17 amino acids long. CDR3 in DNA: TGTGCCTGGAGTTCTGGACTAGCGGGGGTCAAGTCCTACGAGCAGTACTTC. Translating it yields CAWSSGLAGVKSYEQYF.

The chain's CDR3 is CASSSRTGFSDTQYF. The CDR3, as DNA: TGTGCCAGCAGCTCACGGACAGGGTTCTCAGATACGCAGTATTTT. The chain recombines TRBV11-2 with TRBJ2-3; 8 nucleotides agree with TRBD1. From germline, CDR1 is SGHAT and CDR2 FQNNGV. The CDR3 consists of 15 residues. The V and J ends lost 4 bases and 4 bases, in that order; junction bases with no gene match: 7.

For the CDR3, the DNA is TGTGCCAGCCCTCTGACTAGCGTTAAAGGGGAGCAGTTCTTC. This gives the protein CASPLTSVKGEQFF. The chain carries TRBV7-9 and TRBJ2-1; 8 bases line up with TRBD2. Germline CDR1 and CDR2: SEHNR and FQNEAQ (reference sequence). J lost 10 bases, V lost 8 bases, and 13 bases had no gene match. The CDR3 consists of 14 residues.

This rearrangement joins TRBV14 to TRBJ2-5; D gene unclear. The V gene lost 1 base and the J gene lost 6 bases, with 3 bases spanning the gap. CDR1 SGHDN and CDR2 FVKESK come from the germline V gene. The CDR3 loop spans 11 amino acids. The CDR3 sequence is CASSQVKTQYF. The CDR3 coding sequence is TGTGCCAGCAGCCAAGTGAAGACCCAGTACTTC. Using reference TRBV14 and TRBJ2-5 for the parts outside the CDR3, the full variable domain is EAGVTQFPSHSVIEKGQTVTLRCDPISGHDNLYWYRRVMGKEIKFLLHFVKESKQDESGMPNNRFLAERTGGTYSTLKVQPAELEDSGVYFCASSQVKTQYFGPGTRLLVL.

As concerns this clone: The junction does not match germline at one end; this may be a read error. CDR3 sequence reads: CASSQAHGTTIYF. The CDR3 coding sequence is TGCGCCAGCAGCCAAGCTCATGGAACCACCATATATTTT. This sequence joins TRBV4-1 and TRBJ1-3; D is undetermined. The CDR3 is 13 amino acids. The germline V gene encodes CDR1 MGHRA and CDR2 YSYEKL.